These 3 T cell receptor beta chains were all obtained from the same sample, sequenced in a study of cytomegalovirus exposure and HLA in healthy donors. The PCR ran on 60 Vbeta and 13 Jbeta primers. The method was immunoSEQ multiplex PCR; TCRdb's version includes in-frame clones alone and lacks a portion of them. The sample has around 180,000 clones; less than 90% are singletons. The specimen was PBMCs. The receptors were sampled from a boy aged 10-17 years in good health and CMV-seronegative.

The chain couples TRBV30 to TRBJ1-3; TRBD1 matches at 9 bases. Trimming removed 6 bases from V and 8 bases from J; junction bases left unmatched: 14. The CDR3 runs to 15 residues. Per germline, CDR1 GTSNPN and CDR2 SVGIG (reference sequence). The CDR3 spells CACDLATGGLDTIYF. The CDR3 bases are TGTGCCTGCGATTTGGCGACAGGGGGATTAGACACCATATATTTT.

For this clone: At one end, the junction sequence differs from germline, possibly due to a read error. The J gene is TRBJ2-4, the V gene TRBV2; 9 nucleotides agree with TRBD2. CDR3 length: 12 residues. Germline CDR1 is SNHLY and CDR2 is FYNNEI. CDR3 residues: CASSEEGRGGHF. The CDR3 DNA reads as TGTGCCAGCAGTGAAGAAGGGCGGGGGGGGCACTTC.

The chain has TRBV19 and TRBJ1-2; 7 nucleotides match TRBD1. Germline-derived CDR1 and CDR2 are LNHDA and SQIVND (reference sequence). CDR3 length equals 14 residues. The V segment lost 3 bases and the J segment 7 bases; nucleotides outside the gene matches: 8. The CDR3 DNA reads TGTGCCAGTAGTATCCGGACAGGTAGTATTGGCTACACCTTC. Protein: CASSIRTGSIGYTF.